Listed below are T cell receptor beta chains from one sample, sequenced in a study of CD8+ T cells in alopecia areata. This table comes from immunoSEQ multiplex PCR, and its TCRdb copy is limited to in-frame clones, with some not included. The table lists about 150,000 clones, around 60% of them singletons, with about 6.8% in the top ten. Sequencing was performed on CD4+ T cells sorted from blood, taken at week 0. These receptors were collected from a human donor with alopecia areata. Each CDR3 is given with its conserved first and last residue. Fields, in order: V gene, D gene, J gene, clone size, CDR3 protein, CDR3 DNA. A D gene is named only where the DNA matches it firmly. Clone size is shown for a subset of rows, as once, few, many or a class of expanded clone.

v_call: TRBV14; d_call: NA; j_call: TRBJ2-5; clone_size: NA; cdr3_aa: CASSQVSKETQYF; cdr3_nt: TGTGCCAGCAGCCAAGTCTCAAAAGAGACCCAGTACTTC
v_call: TRBV2; d_call: TRBD1; j_call: TRBJ2-5; clone_size: NA; cdr3_aa: CASSERGTGGETQYF; cdr3_nt: TGTGCCAGCAGTGAAAGAGGGACAGGAGGAGAGACCCAGTACTTC
v_call: TRBV29-1; d_call: NA; j_call: TRBJ2-6; clone_size: few; cdr3_aa: CSVEAPLTGANVLTF; cdr3_nt: TGCAGCGTTGAAGCCCCCCTCACTGGGGCCAACGTCCTGACTTTC
v_call: TRBV30; d_call: NA; j_call: TRBJ1-2; clone_size: NA; cdr3_aa: CAWGRYNYGYTF; cdr3_nt: TGTGCCTGGGGACGGTATAACTATGGCTACACCTTC
v_call: TRBV7-6; d_call: TRBD2; j_call: TRBJ2-3; clone_size: NA; cdr3_aa: CASSLETSGVADTQYF; cdr3_nt: TGTGCCAGCAGCTTGGAGACTAGCGGGGTGGCAGATACGCAGTATTTT
v_call: TRBV13; d_call: NA; j_call: TRBJ1-2; clone_size: NA; cdr3_aa: CASSLAGDGYTF; cdr3_nt: TGTGCCAGCAGCTTAGCAGGGGACGGCTACACCTTC
v_call: TRBV7-2; d_call: TRBD1; j_call: TRBJ1-2; clone_size: few; cdr3_aa: CASSWTGNYGYTF; cdr3_nt: TGTGCCAGCAGCTGGACAGGCAACTATGGCTACACCTTC
v_call: TRBV2; d_call: TRBD1; j_call: TRBJ2-3; clone_size: NA; cdr3_aa: CASSGDSPNTQYF; cdr3_nt: TGTGCCAGCAGTGGGGACAGTCCGAATACGCAGTATTTT
v_call: TRBV4-3; d_call: NA; j_call: TRBJ2-3; clone_size: NA; cdr3_aa: CASSQEASSTDTQYF; cdr3_nt: TGCGCCAGCAGCCAAGAGGCTAGTAGCACAGATACGCAGTATTTT
v_call: TRBV9; d_call: TRBD2; j_call: TRBJ2-3; clone_size: few; cdr3_aa: CASSVERGPDTQYF; cdr3_nt: TGTGCCAGCAGCGTAGAGCGGGGCCCAGATACGCAGTATTTT
v_call: TRBV30; d_call: TRBD1; j_call: TRBJ2-5; clone_size: NA; cdr3_aa: CAWMDRNQETQYF; cdr3_nt: TGTGCCTGGATGGACAGGAACCAAGAGACCCAGTACTTC
v_call: TRBV14; d_call: NA; j_call: TRBJ2-3; clone_size: once; cdr3_aa: CASSQRERPLSTDTQYF; cdr3_nt: TGTGCCAGCAGCCAAAGGGAACGTCCGCTCAGCACAGATACGCAGTATTTT
v_call: TRBV29-1; d_call: NA; j_call: TRBJ1-1; clone_size: NA; cdr3_aa: CSVAGGTSEAFF; cdr3_nt: TGCAGCGTTGCTGGGGGAACGAGTGAAGCTTTCTTT
v_call: TRBV20-1; d_call: NA; j_call: TRBJ1-1; clone_size: NA; cdr3_aa: CSATRTAEAFF; cdr3_nt: TGCAGTGCAACTAGGACAGCCGAAGCTTTCTTT
v_call: TRBV2; d_call: TRBD1; j_call: TRBJ2-7; clone_size: few; cdr3_aa: CASSEIRTGPYEQYF; cdr3_nt: TGTGCCAGCAGTGAAATCCGGACAGGCCCCTACGAGCAGTACTTC
v_call: TRBV5-6; d_call: TRBD1; j_call: TRBJ1-1; clone_size: few; cdr3_aa: CASSWGTGGAGTEAFF; cdr3_nt: TGTGCCAGCAGCTGGGGGACAGGGGGCGCTGGGACTGAAGCTTTCTTT
v_call: TRBV27; d_call: NA; j_call: TRBJ2-5; clone_size: once; cdr3_aa: CASSYRPHSGFQETQYF; cdr3_nt: TGTGCCAGCAGTTATCGCCCCCACAGCGGATTCCAAGAGACCCAGTACTTC
v_call: TRBV6-5; d_call: TRBD1; j_call: TRBJ1-2; clone_size: NA; cdr3_aa: CASSYSQGGISYTF; cdr3_nt: TGTGCCAGCAGTTACAGTCAGGGGGGGATTAGCTACACCTTC
v_call: TRBV4-2; d_call: NA; j_call: TRBJ1-2; clone_size: NA; cdr3_aa: CASSQVGGDGYTF; cdr3_nt: TGTGCCAGCAGCCAAGTTGGAGGGGATGGCTACACCTTC
v_call: TRBV19; d_call: NA; j_call: TRBJ2-6; clone_size: NA; cdr3_aa: CASSAQIGANVLTF; cdr3_nt: TGTGCCAGTAGTGCTCAAATTGGGGCCAACGTCCTGACTTTC
v_call: TRBV10-2; d_call: NA; j_call: TRBJ1-1; clone_size: few; cdr3_aa: CASSTNTEAFF; cdr3_nt: TGCGCCAGCAGTACGAACACTGAAGCTTTCTTT
v_call: TRBV4-3; d_call: TRBD1; j_call: TRBJ2-7; clone_size: NA; cdr3_aa: CASSLVGQGSYEQYF; cdr3_nt: TGCGCCAGCAGCCTAGTGGGACAGGGGTCCTACGAGCAGTACTTC
v_call: TRBV28; d_call: TRBD2; j_call: TRBJ2-3; clone_size: few; cdr3_aa: CASRLAGSTDTQYF; cdr3_nt: TGTGCCAGCAGACTAGCGGGGAGCACAGATACGCAGTATTTT
v_call: TRBV6-5; d_call: NA; j_call: TRBJ1-6; clone_size: NA; cdr3_aa: CASTSVQVSNSPLHF; cdr3_nt: TGTGCCAGCACCTCCGTGCAAGTTTCTAATTCACCCCTCCACTTT
v_call: TRBV7-2; d_call: NA; j_call: TRBJ2-4; clone_size: NA; cdr3_aa: CASSLMGLAKNIQYF; cdr3_nt: TGTGCCAGCAGCTTAATGGGATTAGCCAAAAACATTCAGTACTTC
v_call: TRBV4-2; d_call: TRBD1; j_call: TRBJ1-6; clone_size: NA; cdr3_aa: CASSQHPGQDNSPLHF; cdr3_nt: TGTGCCAGCAGCCAACATCCCGGACAGGACAATTCACCCCTCCACTTT
v_call: TRBV29-1; d_call: NA; j_call: TRBJ1-1; clone_size: NA; cdr3_aa: CSVERQLNTEAFF; cdr3_nt: TGCAGCGTGGAGAGACAGCTGAACACTGAAGCTTTCTTT
v_call: TRBV7-9; d_call: NA; j_call: TRBJ2-3; clone_size: NA; cdr3_aa: CASSVLLGWDTQYF; cdr3_nt: TGTGCCAGCAGCGTACTACTGGGTTGGGATACGCAGTATTTT
v_call: TRBV7-2; d_call: NA; j_call: TRBJ2-7; clone_size: once; cdr3_aa: CASSLFHSGSSSYEQYF; cdr3_nt: TGTGCCAGCAGCCTTTTCCACTCGGGTTCTTCGTCCTACGAGCAGTACTTC
v_call: TRBV7-2; d_call: TRBD2; j_call: TRBJ2-5; clone_size: NA; cdr3_aa: CASSSRSGGDRTQYF; cdr3_nt: TGTGCCAGCAGCTCGCGCAGCGGGGGGGACCGGACCCAGTACTTC
v_call: TRBV6-5; d_call: NA; j_call: TRBJ1-3; clone_size: once; cdr3_aa: CASSPEGTFGNTIYF; cdr3_nt: TGTGCCAGCAGTCCAGAAGGGACGTTCGGAAACACCATATATTTT
v_call: TRBV19; d_call: TRBD1; j_call: TRBJ1-2; clone_size: few; cdr3_aa: CASTSPGLTGEGYTF; cdr3_nt: TGTGCCAGTACCTCCCCAGGGCTCACAGGGGAAGGCTACACCTTC
v_call: TRBV25-1; d_call: NA; j_call: TRBJ2-3; clone_size: NA; cdr3_aa: CASRDRATDTQYF; cdr3_nt: TGTGCCAGCAGAGATCGGGCCACAGATACGCAGTATTTT
v_call: TRBV7-9; d_call: NA; j_call: TRBJ1-5; clone_size: few; cdr3_aa: CASSLGNIGQPQHF; cdr3_nt: TGTGCCAGCAGCTTAGGGAACATTGGGCAGCCCCAGCATTTT
v_call: TRBV6-5; d_call: NA; j_call: TRBJ2-3; clone_size: NA; cdr3_aa: CASGGFTDTQYF; cdr3_nt: TGTGCCAGTGGAGGCTTCACAGATACGCAGTATTTT
v_call: TRBV30; d_call: NA; j_call: TRBJ2-3; clone_size: NA; cdr3_aa: CAWGLAASTDTQYF; cdr3_nt: TGTGCCTGGGGGTTAGCGGCGAGCACAGATACGCAGTATTTT
v_call: TRBV27; d_call: TRBD2; j_call: TRBJ2-7; clone_size: once; cdr3_aa: CASRRGGTYEQYF; cdr3_nt: TGTGCCAGCAGGCGGGGGGGAACCTACGAGCAGTACTTC
v_call: TRBV7-2; d_call: TRBD2; j_call: TRBJ2-2; clone_size: NA; cdr3_aa: CASSPRGGGTNTGELFF; cdr3_nt: TGTGCCAGCAGCCCCCGGGGCGGGGGGACGAACACCGGGGAGCTGTTTTTT
v_call: TRBV10-3; d_call: TRBD1; j_call: TRBJ1-1; clone_size: few; cdr3_aa: CAIRDREVTEAFF; cdr3_nt: TGTGCCATCAGGGACAGGGAAGTAACTGAAGCTTTCTTT
v_call: TRBV7-9; d_call: TRBD2; j_call: TRBJ2-3; clone_size: NA; cdr3_aa: CASSPPGGGVMTDTQYF; cdr3_nt: TGTGCCAGCAGCCCCCCGGGCGGGGGTGTAATGACAGATACGCAGTATTTT
v_call: TRBV5-1; d_call: TRBD1; j_call: TRBJ1-2; clone_size: NA; cdr3_aa: CASRFAGTEYGYTF; cdr3_nt: TGCGCCAGCAGATTTGCCGGGACAGAGTATGGCTACACCTTC
v_call: TRBV5-1; d_call: NA; j_call: TRBJ2-7; clone_size: NA; cdr3_aa: CASSPVVASYEQYF; cdr3_nt: TGCGCCAGCAGCCCCGTGGTAGCTAGCTACGAGCAGTACTTC
v_call: TRBV5-6; d_call: NA; j_call: TRBJ1-2; clone_size: NA; cdr3_aa: CASSSEHLNYGYTF; cdr3_nt: TGTGCCAGCAGCTCCGAACACCTTAACTATGGCTACACCTTC
v_call: TRBV18; d_call: NA; j_call: TRBJ2-7; clone_size: few; cdr3_aa: CASSPQGSYEQYF; cdr3_nt: TGTGCCAGCTCACCCCAGGGGTCCTACGAGCAGTACTTC
v_call: TRBV4-1; d_call: NA; j_call: TRBJ2-3; clone_size: NA; cdr3_aa: CASSQGWGGRGTDTQYF; cdr3_nt: TGCGCCAGCAGCCAAGGATGGGGGGGCCGGGGCACAGATACGCAGTATTTT
v_call: TRBV5-1; d_call: NA; j_call: TRBJ2-5; clone_size: NA; cdr3_aa: CASSSSSGETQYF; cdr3_nt: TGCGCCAGCAGCTCCTCCTCGGGTGAGACCCAGTACTTC
v_call: TRBV11-3; d_call: TRBD1; j_call: TRBJ2-7; clone_size: many; cdr3_aa: CASSQGVQGAYEQYF; cdr3_nt: TGTGCCAGCAGCCAAGGCGTCCAGGGGGCCTACGAGCAGTACTTC
v_call: TRBV11-2; d_call: NA; j_call: TRBJ2-3; clone_size: NA; cdr3_aa: CASSSGRGGADTQYF; cdr3_nt: TGTGCCAGCAGCTCCGGGCGGGGTGGGGCAGATACGCAGTATTTT
v_call: TRBV6-6; d_call: NA; j_call: TRBJ1-2; clone_size: NA; cdr3_aa: CASRTRVDYGYTF; cdr3_nt: TGTGCCAGCAGAACGAGGGTAGACTATGGCTACACCTTC